The 13 T cell receptor beta chains in this list originate from one sample, sequenced in a study of cytomegalovirus exposure and HLA in healthy donors. The PCR made use of 60 Vbeta and 13 Jbeta primers. TCRdb's table, derived via immunoSEQ multiplex PCR, lists solely in-frame clones and lacks some. In the table there are 110,000 or so clones, 70% to 80% of which are singletons. The sequenced sample was PBMCs. Source of these receptors: a woman between 25 and 40 years old in good health and CMV-seropositive.

This clone was seen a handful of times. The chain couples TRBV4-1 to TRBJ1-4, with D unclear. This CDR3 is 16 amino acids long. V was trimmed by 1 base and J by 5 bases, leaving 14 bases between them. CDR1 MGHRA and CDR2 YSYEKL come from the germline V gene. This chain's CDR3 is CASSQGGGSLNEKLFF. CDR3 coding DNA: TGCGCCAGCAGCCAAGGAGGAGGGAGCCTAAATGAAAAACTGTTTTTT.

This clone was seen more than once but under ten times. This chain joins TRBV6-1 and TRBJ1-2; 7 nucleotides match TRBD1. The CDR3 is 14 residues long. V shed 8 bases, J shed 8 bases, and the junction held 14 bases outside the gene matches. Germline loops: CDR1 MNHNS, CDR2 SASEGT. The CDR3 sequence is CASREIEGAGGYTF. CDR3 DNA sequence: TGTGCCAGCCGAGAAATCGAGGGGGCGGGAGGCTACACCTTC.

The J gene is TRBJ1-4, the V gene TRBV10-1; D not resolved. V gave up 8 bases and J gave up 5 bases, with 9 bases separating them. Germline loops: CDR1 WNHNN, CDR2 SYGVQD (reference sequence). This CDR3 is built from 12 residues. The CDR3 here is CASPLENEKLFF. CDR3 in DNA: TGCGCCAGCCCTCTTGAGAATGAAAAACTGTTTTTT.

This chain joins TRBV5-1 and TRBJ2-3; 7 bases align to TRBD2. Germline values: CDR1 SGHRS, CDR2 YFSETQ. This CDR3 comprises 16 residues. Unmatched junction bases numbered 6, after V lost 2 bases and J lost 0 bases. CDR3 sequence reads: CASSLAGLTSTDTQYF. For the CDR3, the DNA is TGCGCCAGCAGCTTAGCGGGACTTACTAGCACAGATACGCAGTATTTT.

The rearrangement uses TRBV7-9 and TRBJ1-4; D not resolved. Germline CDR1 SEHNR, CDR2 FQNEAQ (reference sequence). Trimming shortened V by 8 bases and J by 0 bases, and 10 bases separated the two germline ends. The CDR3 runs to 14 residues. The CDR3 region is CASSGSTTNEKLFF. Written as DNA, the CDR3 is TGTGCCAGCTCGGGGTCTACAACTAATGAAAAACTGTTTTTT.

The chain is built from TRBV5-4 and TRBJ1-1; D is undetermined. Germline V gene lookup returns CDR1 SGHNT and CDR2 YYREEE (reference sequence). The CDR3 loop spans 14 amino acids. The germline V and J ends were trimmed by 6 bases and 1 base, with 13 bases remaining between them. The CDR3 DNA reads TGTGCCAGCACCCTGGCCGCACAGAACACTGAAGCTTTCTTT. Translated, it gives CASTLAAQNTEAFF.

The V gene is TRBV27, the J gene TRBJ1-1; D is uncertain. Trimming removed 2 bases at V and 1 base at J, with 8 bases between. The length of the CDR3 is 14 residues. Per germline, CDR1 MNHEY and CDR2 SMNVEV (reference sequence). For the CDR3, the DNA is TGTGCCAGCAGTTTAAGGAGTTCGAACACTGAAGCTTTCTTT. This codes for CASSLRSSNTEAFF.

The J gene is TRBJ2-5, the V gene TRBV28; a possible D gene is TRBD1 (6 bases). The CDR3 is made up of 14 amino acids. Germline CDR1 MDHEN, CDR2 SYDVKM. With 3 bases removed from V and 2 bases from J, the gap between germline ends came to 10 bases. The DNA for the CDR3 is TGTGCCAGCAGTTTCAGGGGACCTCAAGAGACCCAGTACTTC. The encoded protein is CASSFRGPQETQYF.

The chain joins TRBV6-1 to TRBJ1-6; 8 bases are shared with TRBD1. This CDR3 spans 15 amino acids. V gave up 5 bases and J gave up 8 bases; unmatched junction bases: 8. Germline V gene sequence: CDR1 MNHNS, CDR2 SASEGT. The CDR3, as DNA: TGTGCCAGCAGTTCGGGACAGGCTCCAGATTCACCCCTCCACTTT. It specifies CASSSGQAPDSPLHF.

The chain carries TRBV25-1 and TRBJ1-6; D is undetermined. Germline lookup yields CDR1 MGHDK and CDR2 SYGVNS. This CDR3 is 13 amino acids long. Trimming stripped 1 base from V and 8 bases from J, with 6 bases between. The CDR3 DNA reads TGTGCCAGCAGTGAATCGGAGTATTCACCCCTCCACTTT. This sequence encodes CASSESEYSPLHF.

The genes are TRBV6-5 and TRBJ1-1, with D possibly being TRBD1 (6 bases). The length of the CDR3 is 14 residues. V was cut by 5 bases and J by 7 bases, with 17 bases left in between. Germline V gene lookup returns CDR1 MNHEY and CDR2 SVGAGI. CDR3 residues: CASSTYRVGGEAFF. Written as DNA, the CDR3 is TGTGCCAGCAGTACCTACAGGGTAGGAGGTGAAGCTTTCTTT.

The rearrangement uses TRBV19 and TRBJ2-7; TRBD1 matches at 7 bases. The trim removed 5 bases at V and 0 bases at J, leaving 4 bases unmatched. Germline V lookup: CDR1 LNHDA, CDR2 SQIVND (reference sequence). The length of the CDR3 is 14 residues. The DNA of the CDR3 is TGTGCCAGTAGTGCCCGGGACAGCTCCTACGAGCAGTACTTC. Translated: CASSARDSSYEQYF.

The chain uses TRBV19 and TRBJ1-2; TRBD1 aligns across 7 bases. The CDR3 contains 17 residues. Germline V gives CDR1 LNHDA, CDR2 SQIVND (reference sequence). V trimming: 4 bases; J trimming: 8 bases; junction bases outside the gene matches: 19. Written as DNA, the CDR3 is TGTGCCAGTAGTAGGACCCCGTTTGGACAGGCGCCCAGGGGCTACACCTTC. Protein: CASSRTPFGQAPRGYTF. Filled out from reference TRBV19 and TRBJ1-2, the complete variable domain reads DGGITQSPKYLFRKEGQNVTLSCEQNLNHDAMYWYRQDPGQGLRLIYYSQIVNDFQKGDIAEGYSVSREKKESFPLTVTSAQKNPTAFYLCASSRTPFGQAPRGYTFGSGTRLTVV.